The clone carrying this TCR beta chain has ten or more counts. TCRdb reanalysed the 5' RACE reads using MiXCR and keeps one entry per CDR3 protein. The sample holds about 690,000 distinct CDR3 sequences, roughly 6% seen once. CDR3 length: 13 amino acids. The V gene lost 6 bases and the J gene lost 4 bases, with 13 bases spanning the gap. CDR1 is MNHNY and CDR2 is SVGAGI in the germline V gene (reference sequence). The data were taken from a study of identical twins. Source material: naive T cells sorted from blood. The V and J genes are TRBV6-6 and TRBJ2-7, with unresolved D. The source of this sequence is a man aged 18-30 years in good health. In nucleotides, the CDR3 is TGTGCCAGCAGCCCTCGACCGCCGTACGAGCAGTACTTC. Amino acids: CASSPRPPYEQYF.